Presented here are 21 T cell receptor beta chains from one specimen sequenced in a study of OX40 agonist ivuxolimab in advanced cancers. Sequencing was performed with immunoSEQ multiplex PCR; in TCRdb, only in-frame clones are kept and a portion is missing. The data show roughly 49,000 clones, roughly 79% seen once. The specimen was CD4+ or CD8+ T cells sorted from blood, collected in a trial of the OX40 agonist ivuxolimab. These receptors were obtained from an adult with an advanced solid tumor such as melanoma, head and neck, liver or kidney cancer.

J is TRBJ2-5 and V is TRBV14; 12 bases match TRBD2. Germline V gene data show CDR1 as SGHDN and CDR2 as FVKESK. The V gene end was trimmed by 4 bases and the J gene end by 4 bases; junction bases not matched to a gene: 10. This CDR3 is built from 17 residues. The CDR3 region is CASSPGGLAGWIETQYF. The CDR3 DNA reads TGTGCCAGCAGCCCCGGCGGACTAGCGGGATGGATAGAGACCCAGTACTTC.

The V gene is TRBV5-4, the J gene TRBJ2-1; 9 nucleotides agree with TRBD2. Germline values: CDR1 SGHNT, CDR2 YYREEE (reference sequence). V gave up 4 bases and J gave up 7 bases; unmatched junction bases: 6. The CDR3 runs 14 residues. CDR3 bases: TGTGCCAGCAGCCCCGCGGGAGGGCCAAATGAGCAGTTCTTC. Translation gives CASSPAGGPNEQFF.

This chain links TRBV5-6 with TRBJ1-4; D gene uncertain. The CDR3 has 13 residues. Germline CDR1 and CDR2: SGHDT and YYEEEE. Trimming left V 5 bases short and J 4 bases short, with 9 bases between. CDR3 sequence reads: CASRLHGNEKLFF. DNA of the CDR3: TGTGCCAGCAGGCTGCATGGTAATGAAAAACTGTTTTTT. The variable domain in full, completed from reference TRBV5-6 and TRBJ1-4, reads DAGVTQSPTHLIKTRGQQVTLRCSPKSGHDTVSWYQQALGQGPQFIFQYYEEEERQRGNFPDRFSGHQFPNYSSELNVNALLLGDSALYLCASRLHGNEKLFFGSGTQLSVL.

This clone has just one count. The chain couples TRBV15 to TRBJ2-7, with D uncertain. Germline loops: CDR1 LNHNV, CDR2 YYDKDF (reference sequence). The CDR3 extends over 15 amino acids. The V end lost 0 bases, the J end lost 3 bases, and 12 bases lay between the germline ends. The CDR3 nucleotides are TGTGCCACCAGCAGAGATTGGAACAGCATCTACGAGCAGTACTTC. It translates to CATSRDWNSIYEQYF.

The CDR3 DNA follows: TGCGCCAGCAGCTGGGGACTAGCAGATGAGCAGTTCTTC. Translating gives CASSWGLADEQFF. The V gene is TRBV5-1, the J gene TRBJ2-1; 9 nucleotides match TRBD2. Germline CDR1 and CDR2: SGHRS and YFSETQ. The V and J ends lost 3 bases and 8 bases, in that order; junction bases with no gene match: 3. The CDR3 extends over 13 amino acids.

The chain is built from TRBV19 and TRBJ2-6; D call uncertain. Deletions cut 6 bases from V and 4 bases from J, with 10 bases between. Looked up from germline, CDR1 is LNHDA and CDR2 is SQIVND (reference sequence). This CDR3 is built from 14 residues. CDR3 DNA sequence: TGTGCCAGTAGAAAAGTTTTGGGGGCCAACGTCCTGACTTTC. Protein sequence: CASRKVLGANVLTF.

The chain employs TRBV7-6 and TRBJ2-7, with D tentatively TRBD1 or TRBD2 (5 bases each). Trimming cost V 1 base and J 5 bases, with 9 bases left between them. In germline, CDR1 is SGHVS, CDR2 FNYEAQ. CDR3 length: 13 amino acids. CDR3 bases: TGTGCCAGCAGCTTAGATTTGGGGGACGAGCAGTACTTC. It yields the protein CASSLDLGDEQYF. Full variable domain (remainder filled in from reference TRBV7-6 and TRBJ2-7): GAGVSQSPRYKVTKRGQDVALRCDPISGHVSLYWYRQALGQGPEFLTYFNYEAQQDKSGLPNDRFSAERPEGSISTLTIQRTEQRDSAMYRCASSLDLGDEQYFGPGTRLTVT.

The CDR3 region is CASGLVRSHTGELFF. The DNA of the CDR3 is TGTGCTAGTGGTTTGGTACGGTCTCACACCGGGGAGCTGTTTTTT. V is TRBV12-5 and J is TRBJ2-2, with no clear D. The germline CDR1 and CDR2 sequences are LGHNT and FRNRAP. The CDR3 is made up of 15 amino acids. The V end was cut by 0 bases, the J end by 3 bases, with 8 bases between.

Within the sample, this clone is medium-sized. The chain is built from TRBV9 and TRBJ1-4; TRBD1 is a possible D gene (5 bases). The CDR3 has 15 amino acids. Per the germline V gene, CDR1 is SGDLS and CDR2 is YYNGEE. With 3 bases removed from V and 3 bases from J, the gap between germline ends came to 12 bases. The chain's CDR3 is CASSARRGANEKLFF. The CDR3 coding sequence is TGTGCCAGCAGCGCACGAAGGGGAGCTAATGAAAAACTGTTTTTT.

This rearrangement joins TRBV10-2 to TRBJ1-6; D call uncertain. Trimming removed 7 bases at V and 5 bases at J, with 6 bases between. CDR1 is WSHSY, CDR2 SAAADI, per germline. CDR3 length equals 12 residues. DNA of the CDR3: TGCGCCAGCACCCCGGATAATTCACCCCTCCACTTT. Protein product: CASTPDNSPLHF.

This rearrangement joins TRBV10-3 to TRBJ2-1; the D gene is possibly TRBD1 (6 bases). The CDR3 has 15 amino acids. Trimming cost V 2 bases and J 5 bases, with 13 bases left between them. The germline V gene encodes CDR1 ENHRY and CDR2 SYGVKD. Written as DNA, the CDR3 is TGTGCCATCAGTGAGGTCAGGGGTTTTGACAATGAGCAGTTCTTC. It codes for CAISEVRGFDNEQFF.

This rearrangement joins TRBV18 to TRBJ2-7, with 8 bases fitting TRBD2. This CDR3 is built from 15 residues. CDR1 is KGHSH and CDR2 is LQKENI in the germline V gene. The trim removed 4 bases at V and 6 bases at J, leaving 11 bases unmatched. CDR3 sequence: CASSLGGLAGSEQYF. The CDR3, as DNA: TGTGCCAGCTCACTAGGCGGACTAGCCGGCTCCGAGCAGTACTTC.

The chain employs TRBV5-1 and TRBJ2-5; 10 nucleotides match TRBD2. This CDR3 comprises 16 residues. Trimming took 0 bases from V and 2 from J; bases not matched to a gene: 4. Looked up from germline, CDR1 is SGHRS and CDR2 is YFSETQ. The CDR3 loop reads CASSLAASGGQETQYF. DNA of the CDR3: TGCGCCAGCAGCTTGGCGGCTAGCGGGGGTCAAGAGACCCAGTACTTC.

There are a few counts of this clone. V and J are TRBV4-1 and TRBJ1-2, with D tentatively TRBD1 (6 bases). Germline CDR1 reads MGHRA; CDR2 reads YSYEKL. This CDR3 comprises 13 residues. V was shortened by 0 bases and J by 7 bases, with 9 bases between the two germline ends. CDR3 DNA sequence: TGCGCCAGCAGCCAAGAGGAGGGGGGTGGCTACACCTTC. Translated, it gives CASSQEEGGGYTF.

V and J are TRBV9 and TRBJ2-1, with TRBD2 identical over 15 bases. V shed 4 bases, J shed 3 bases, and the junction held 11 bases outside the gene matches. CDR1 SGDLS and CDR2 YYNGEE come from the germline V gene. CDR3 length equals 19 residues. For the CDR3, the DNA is TGTGCCAGCAGCCCTCCGGGACTAGCGGGAGGCCCTTTCTACAATGAGCAGTTCTTC. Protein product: CASSPPGLAGGPFYNEQFF.

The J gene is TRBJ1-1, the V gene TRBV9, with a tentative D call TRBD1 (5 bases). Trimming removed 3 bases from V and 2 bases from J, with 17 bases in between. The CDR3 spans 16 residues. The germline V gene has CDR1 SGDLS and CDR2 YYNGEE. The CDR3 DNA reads TGTGCCAGCAGCGCCCTTCTGTTTGGGGGTAACACTGAAGCTTTCTTT. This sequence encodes CASSALLFGGNTEAFF.

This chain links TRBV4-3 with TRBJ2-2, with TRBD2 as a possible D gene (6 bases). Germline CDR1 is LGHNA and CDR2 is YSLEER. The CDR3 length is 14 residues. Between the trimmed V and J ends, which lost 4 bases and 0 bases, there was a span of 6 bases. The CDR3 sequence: CASSLAANTGELFF. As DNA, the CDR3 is TGCGCCAGCAGCCTAGCGGCGAACACCGGGGAGCTGTTTTTT.

The CDR3 DNA sequence: TGCGCCAGCAGCTGGAATAGCGGGAGGGCCGTAGTTAGCACAGATACGCAGTATTTT. Amino acids: CASSWNSGRAVVSTDTQYF. The V and J genes are TRBV5-1 and TRBJ2-3; 11 nucleotides align to TRBD2. CDR3 size: 19 residues. Per the germline V gene, CDR1 is SGHRS and CDR2 is YFSETQ. V shed 3 bases and J 0 bases; nucleotides not matched to a gene: 12.

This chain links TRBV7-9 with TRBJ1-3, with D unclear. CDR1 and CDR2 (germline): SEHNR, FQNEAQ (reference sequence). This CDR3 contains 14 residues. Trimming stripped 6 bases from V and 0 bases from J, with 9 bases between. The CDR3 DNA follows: TGTGCCAGCAGGCTAGGCGGCTCTGGAAACACCATATATTTT. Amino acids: CASRLGGSGNTIYF.

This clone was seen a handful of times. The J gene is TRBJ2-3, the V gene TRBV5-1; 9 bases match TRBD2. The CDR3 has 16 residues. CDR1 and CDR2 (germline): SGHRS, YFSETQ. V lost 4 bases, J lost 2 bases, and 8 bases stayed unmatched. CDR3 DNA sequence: TGCGCCAGCAGCCCCGGGACTAGCAGCAACACAGATACGCAGTATTTT. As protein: CASSPGTSSNTDTQYF.

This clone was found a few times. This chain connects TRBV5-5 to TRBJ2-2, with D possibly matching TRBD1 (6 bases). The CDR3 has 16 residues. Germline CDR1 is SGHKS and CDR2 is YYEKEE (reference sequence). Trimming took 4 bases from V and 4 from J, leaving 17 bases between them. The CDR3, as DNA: TGTGCCAGCAGCGGTTCCGGGACACCGTTCACCGGGGAGCTGTTTTTT. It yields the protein CASSGSGTPFTGELFF.